A selection of T cell receptor beta chains follows, all from one sample in a study of shared clonotypes between healthy human individuals. Clones were sequenced by immunoSEQ multiplex PCR, and TCRdb holds only the in-frame ones, with some missing. The table has about 2.3 million clones, approximately 95% seen once; the top ten hold 0.35% to 0.5%. The sample taken for sequencing was naive CD4+ T cells from PBMCs. Receptors originate from a man between 18 and 29 years old in good health. Some clones in this sample may be carry-over from other donors' samples. CDR3s leave out the opening cysteine and the closing phenylalanine or tryptophan.

TRBJ2-7 TRBV27 ASSLTSGSYEQY
TRBJ2-7 TRBV4-1 ASSQEQGPYEQY
TRBJ1-2 TRBV6-4 ASKQTGSSNYGYT
TRBJ2-1 TRBV19 ASSGRAHNEQF
TRBJ2-1 TRBV28 ASSPSGTGTAGEQF
TRBJ2-1 TRBV5-1 ASSLPGDSQF
TRBJ2-3 TRBV5-1 ASSPDSLTDTQY
TRBJ2-1 TRBV7-3 ASSLGTTDLNEQF
. TRBV7-8 ASSLARPANPYEQY
TRBJ1-4 TRBV28 ASSPAKGTGNEKLF